The sequence of this T cell receptor (beta chain) was determined in a study of blood T cell repertoires in COVID-19. Background on the study: Donors in the United States, Italy and Spain gave samples during acute or convalescent COVID-19.

The junction had 6 bases not matched to a gene; V was cut back by 3 bases and J by 4 bases. CDR3 size: 16 residues. Germline values: CDR1 SGHRS, CDR2 YFSETQ. TCRdb keeps only in-frame clones here, not all; method: immunoSEQ multiplex PCR. The top ten hold roughly 2% of the sample, which has about 240,000 clones, approximately 82% seen once. The origin of this receptor is a man between 25 and 39 years old who had recovered from COVID-19. Source material: peripheral blood. The V gene is TRBV5-1, the J gene TRBJ1-4, with 10 nucleotides matching TRBD1. CDR3 protein: CASSSTGGAGNEKLFF. CDR3 coding DNA: TGCGCCAGCAGCTCGACAGGGGGCGCTGGTAATGAAAAACTGTTTTTT.